The 21 T cell receptor beta chains below come from one sample, sequenced in a study of CD8+CD57+ T cells in acquired aplastic anemia. Genomic DNA constituted the template upon which TCR beta VDJ and CDR3 profiling was performed. TCRdb re-called the reads through MiXCR, storing one row per CDR3 protein. The sample shows about 110,000 distinct CDR3 sequences, about half of them seen only once. The specimen was sorted CD4+, CD8+, or CD8+CD57+ T cells (not recorded which) from PBMCs. Receptors were obtained from a human donor in good health, serving as a control.

This clonotype was seen ten or more times. The chain employs TRBV3-1 and TRBJ2-3; TRBD2 aligns across 8 bases. The CDR3 runs to 16 residues. The ends lost 1 base at V and 2 bases at J; junction bases unmatched: 5. Germline V gene data show CDR1 as LGHDT and CDR2 as YNNKEL (reference sequence). The CDR3 sequence: CASSQGYGGATDTQYF. The CDR3 DNA reads TGTGCCAGCAGCCAAGGTTACGGGGGGGCCACAGATACGCAGTATTTT.

CDR3: CATSSKSLAGRDTQYF. CDR3 sequence (DNA): TGTGCCACCAGCAGTAAGTCTCTAGCGGGGCGGGATACGCAGTATTTT. This sequence joins TRBV15 and TRBJ2-3; 9 bases are shared with TRBD2. CDR1 is LNHNV and CDR2 is YYDKDF in the germline V gene (reference sequence). This CDR3 spans 16 amino acids. Losses at the gene ends were 3 bases for V and 6 bases for J; bases not matched to a gene: 10.

This chain links TRBV27 with TRBJ2-7, with D perhaps assigned TRBD1 or TRBD2 (5 bases each). The CDR3 contains 15 residues. The V end lost 6 bases, the J end lost 6 bases, and 21 bases lay between the germline ends. CDR1 and CDR2 (germline): MNHEY, SMNVEV (reference sequence). The CDR3 coding sequence is TGTGCCAGCAGGCCGACCGGGACGCCGGTGGGCGAGCAGTACTTC. Its translation: CASRPTGTPVGEQYF.

With respect to this clonotype: A read error may explain this, as a much larger clone is one base away. The CDR3 does not close with the conserved phenylalanine or tryptophan, likely indicating a read error. The J gene is TRBJ2-7, the V gene TRBV25-1; D unclear. The V gene's germline CDR1 is MGHDK and CDR2 SYGVNS. The CDR3 runs to 14 residues. V dropped 6 bases and J dropped 2 bases, with 14 bases sitting between them. The CDR3 spells CASSFNPEAYEQYS. The CDR3 DNA reads as TGTGCCAGCAGCTTTAACCCGGAAGCCTACGAGCAGTACTCC.

The chain has TRBV2 and TRBJ1-4, with 8 bases matching TRBD1. The ends lost 6 bases at V and 3 bases at J; junction bases unmatched: 3. This CDR3 spans 14 amino acids. The V gene's germline CDR1 is SNHLY and CDR2 FYNNEI. CDR3: CASSQDRANEKLFF. The CDR3 bases are TGTGCCAGCAGCCAGGACAGGGCTAATGAAAAACTGTTTTTT.

V is TRBV13 and J is TRBJ1-2; D might be TRBD1 (6 bases). The CDR3 contains 16 residues. Germline CDR1 PRHDT, CDR2 FYEKMQ (reference sequence). Between the trimmed V and J ends, which lost 5 bases and 7 bases, there was a span of 23 bases. CDR3 residues: CASSRNGLGGLVGYTF. In DNA form, the CDR3 reads TGTGCCAGCAGCCGAAACGGGCTGGGGGGCTTGGTTGGCTACACCTTC. The full variable domain, with the rest looked up from reference TRBV13 and TRBJ1-2, is AAGVIQSPRHLIKEKRETATLKCYPIPRHDTVYWYQQGPGQDPQFLISFYEKMQSDKGSIPDRFSAQQFSDYHSELNMSSLELGDSALYFCASSRNGLGGLVGYTFGSGTRLTVV.

Ten or more counts support this clonotype. The chain uses TRBV29-1 and TRBJ2-7, with 9 bases fitting TRBD1. V lost 4 bases to trimming and J lost 2 bases; unmatched junction nucleotides: 3. The germline gives CDR1 SQVTM, CDR2 ANQGSEA. CDR3 length equals 13 residues. CDR3 region: CSVAGTGPYEQYF. For the CDR3, the DNA is TGCAGCGTTGCCGGGACAGGGCCCTACGAGCAGTACTTC.

In this sample, this clonotype turned up many times. This rearrangement joins TRBV5-1 to TRBJ2-7; tentatively, D is TRBD2 (5 bases). Trimming took off 4 bases at V and 7 bases at J, with 9 bases between the two ends. Germline V gene lookup returns CDR1 SGHRS and CDR2 YFSETQ. This CDR3 is 11 amino acids long. The CDR3 sequence is CASSTGLEQYF. Here the CDR3 DNA reads TGCGCCAGCAGCACCGGACTGGAGCAGTACTTC.

On this clonotype: The CDR3 ends on some other residue instead of the conserved phenylalanine or tryptophan, so this is likely a read error. It is unclear where the CDR3 begins or ends on the DNA, so no DNA is shown, and the CDR3 is as TCRdb lists it. This chain links TRBV5-5 with TRBJ2-5. Germline V gene lookup returns CDR1 SGHKS and CDR2 YYEKEE (reference sequence). The CDR3 has 9 residues if both end residues are counted. The CDR3 sequence is CASSQDRLT.

There are many counts of this clonotype. The rearrangement joins TRBV12-3 or TRBV12-4 to TRBJ2-2, with a weak D call TRBD2 (5 bases). The CDR3 contains 14 residues. V lost 2 bases, J lost 6 bases, and 10 bases lay in between. The CDR3 spells CASSLSSGAGELFF. The CDR3 bases are TGTGCCAGCAGTTTAAGCAGCGGAGCCGGGGAGCTGTTTTTT.

On this clonotype: The junction differs from germline at one of its ends, possibly a read error. The chain carries TRBV4-3 and TRBJ1-1, with D perhaps matching TRBD1 (6 bases). There are 16 residues in the CDR3. CDR1 is LGHNA, CDR2 YSLEER, per germline. The CDR3 DNA is TGCGCCAGCAGCCAGCAGTATTCGGGGGGCAACACTAAAGCTTTCTTT. Translation: CASSQQYSGGNTKAFF.

There are many counts of this clonotype. The chain is built from TRBV4-1 and TRBJ2-5, with TRBD2 matching 11 bases. V lost 1 base and J lost 1; bases outside the gene matches: 8. CDR1 and CDR2 (germline): MGHRA, YSYEKL. The CDR3 totals 18 residues. CDR3 sequence reads: CASSQAMTSGETQETQYF. In DNA form, the CDR3 reads TGCGCCAGCAGCCAAGCCATGACTAGCGGGGAAACCCAAGAGACCCAGTACTTC.

This clonotype was seen ten or more times. This chain links TRBV6-5 with TRBJ2-7; D remains unclear. The CDR3 runs 15 residues. V was pared by 0 bases and J by 0 bases, with 9 bases between. Germline CDR1 is MNHEY and CDR2 is SVGAGI. The CDR3 sequence is CASSYSGLSSYEQYF. CDR3 nucleotide sequence: TGTGCCAGCAGTTACTCAGGGTTAAGCTCCTACGAGCAGTACTTC.

This clonotype was seen many times. The chain carries TRBV20-1 and TRBJ2-5, with D unresolved. This CDR3 is 14 amino acids long. V gave up 3 bases and J gave up 1 base, with 12 bases separating them. Germline CDR1 is DFQATT and CDR2 is SNEGSKA (reference sequence). The CDR3 nucleotides read TGCAGTGCTAGCACAGATGAGTTCCAAGAGACCCAGTACTTC. Protein product: CSASTDEFQETQYF.

The chain is built from TRBV5-1 and TRBJ2-2; D uncertain. Trimming left V 0 bases short and J 4 bases short, with 16 bases between. The germline V gene encodes CDR1 SGHRS and CDR2 YFSETQ. CDR3 length equals 17 residues. The chain's CDR3 is CASSLVRTVAGTGELFF. CDR3 DNA: TGCGCCAGCAGCTTGGTGCGGACCGTCGCTGGCACCGGGGAGCTGTTTTTT.

This clonotype has at least ten counts. The rearrangement uses TRBV10-3 and TRBJ2-1; D might be TRBD1 (5 bases). The V and J ends lost 0 bases and 4 bases respectively, with 10 bases between them. From germline, CDR1 is ENHRY and CDR2 SYGVKD. The CDR3 extends over 15 amino acids. The CDR3 protein is CAISESQGMYNEQFF. Written as DNA, the CDR3 is TGTGCCATCAGTGAGTCGCAGGGTATGTACAATGAGCAGTTCTTC.

J is TRBJ2-1 and V is TRBV7-9; D is uncertain. In germline, CDR1 is SEHNR, CDR2 FQNEAQ (reference sequence). This CDR3 has 10 amino acids. V shed 4 bases and J shed 12 bases, with 7 bases lying between them. CDR3 in DNA: TGTGCCAGCAGCTACTCCGGGCAGTTCTTC. Its protein product is CASSYSGQFF.

CDR3 sequence (DNA): TGTGCCAGCAGCCCCCTGGGGGTCCACGAGCAGTACTTC. Amino acid sequence: CASSPLGVHEQYF. The chain joins TRBV9 to TRBJ2-7; either TRBD1 or TRBD2 may supply D (5 bases each). V dropped 4 bases and J dropped 5 bases, with 13 bases sitting between them. The CDR3 length is 13 residues. The germline V gene encodes CDR1 SGDLS and CDR2 YYNGEE. Using reference TRBV9 and TRBJ2-7 for the parts outside the CDR3, the full variable domain is DSGVTQTPKHLITATGQRVTLRCSPRSGDLSVYWYQQSLDQGLQFLIQYYNGEERAKGNILERFSAQQFPDLHSELNLSSLELGDSALYFCASSPLGVHEQYFGPGTRLTVT.

This clonotype was detected only a few times. V and J are TRBV27 and TRBJ2-3, with 15 nucleotides matching TRBD2. The CDR3 has 16 residues. CDR1 is MNHEY, CDR2 SMNVEV, per germline (reference sequence). V was pared by 6 bases and J by 5 bases, with 6 bases of the junction left unmatched. For the CDR3, the DNA is TGTGCCAGCAGGGGACTAGCGGGGGGCCGCGGAGATACGCAGTATTTT. This codes for CASRGLAGGRGDTQYF.

This clonotype was counted many times. V and J are TRBV19 and TRBJ2-3, with 8 nucleotides matching TRBD1. The CDR3 is made up of 16 amino acids. Germline CDR1 and CDR2: LNHDA and SQIVND (reference sequence). The trim removed 5 bases at V and 6 bases at J, leaving 13 bases unmatched. The CDR3 loop reads CASSFTDRAQGDTQYF. In DNA, the CDR3 is TGTGCCAGTAGTTTCACGGACAGGGCCCAGGGGGATACGCAGTATTTT.

V usage is TRBV15 and J usage is TRBJ1-2; no definite D call. V lost 0 bases to trimming and J lost 3 bases, with 5 bases between them. This CDR3 spans 13 amino acids. In germline, CDR1 is LNHNV, CDR2 YYDKDF (reference sequence). CDR3 nucleotides: TGTGCCACCAGCAGAGATACGGACTATGGCTACACCTTC. Translation: CATSRDTDYGYTF. Variable domain in full (rest from reference TRBV15 and TRBJ1-2): DAMVIQNPRYQVTQFGKPVTLSCSQTLNHNVMYWYQQKSSQAPKLLFHYYDKDFNNEADTPDNFQSRRPNTSFCFLDIRSPGLGDTAMYLCATSRDTDYGYTFGSGTRLTVV.